This entry features one T cell receptor beta chain sequence. Its cognate antigen is unknown. The data were obtained in a study of shared clonotypes between healthy human individuals. Here immunoSEQ multiplex PCR was the method, and the copy in TCRdb shows in-frame clones only, minus some. This sample has approximately 1.5 million clones; about 98.5% occur once, and the top ten carry about 0.4%. Overall study findings and caveats: Clonotype sharing levels among donors were expected to vary with sequencing depth. Across a handful of donors, naive CD4 shared 4.5% to 6%, naive CD8 over 3%, memory CD4 over 2%, memory CD8 0.4% to 0.5%.

The V gene's germline CDR1 is LNHDA and CDR2 SQIVND (reference sequence). V gave up 7 bases and J gave up 7 bases, with 14 bases separating them. This CDR3 has 13 residues. The clonotype originates from a man under 40 in good health. The chain joins TRBV19 to TRBJ1-5, with D possibly matching TRBD1 (6 bases). Sequenced: naive CD4+ T cells sorted from blood. Subset here: CD45RA+ positively selected. CDR3 in amino acids: CASNHREGQPQHF. As DNA, the CDR3 is TGTGCCAGTAATCACAGGGAAGGACAGCCCCAGCATTTT.